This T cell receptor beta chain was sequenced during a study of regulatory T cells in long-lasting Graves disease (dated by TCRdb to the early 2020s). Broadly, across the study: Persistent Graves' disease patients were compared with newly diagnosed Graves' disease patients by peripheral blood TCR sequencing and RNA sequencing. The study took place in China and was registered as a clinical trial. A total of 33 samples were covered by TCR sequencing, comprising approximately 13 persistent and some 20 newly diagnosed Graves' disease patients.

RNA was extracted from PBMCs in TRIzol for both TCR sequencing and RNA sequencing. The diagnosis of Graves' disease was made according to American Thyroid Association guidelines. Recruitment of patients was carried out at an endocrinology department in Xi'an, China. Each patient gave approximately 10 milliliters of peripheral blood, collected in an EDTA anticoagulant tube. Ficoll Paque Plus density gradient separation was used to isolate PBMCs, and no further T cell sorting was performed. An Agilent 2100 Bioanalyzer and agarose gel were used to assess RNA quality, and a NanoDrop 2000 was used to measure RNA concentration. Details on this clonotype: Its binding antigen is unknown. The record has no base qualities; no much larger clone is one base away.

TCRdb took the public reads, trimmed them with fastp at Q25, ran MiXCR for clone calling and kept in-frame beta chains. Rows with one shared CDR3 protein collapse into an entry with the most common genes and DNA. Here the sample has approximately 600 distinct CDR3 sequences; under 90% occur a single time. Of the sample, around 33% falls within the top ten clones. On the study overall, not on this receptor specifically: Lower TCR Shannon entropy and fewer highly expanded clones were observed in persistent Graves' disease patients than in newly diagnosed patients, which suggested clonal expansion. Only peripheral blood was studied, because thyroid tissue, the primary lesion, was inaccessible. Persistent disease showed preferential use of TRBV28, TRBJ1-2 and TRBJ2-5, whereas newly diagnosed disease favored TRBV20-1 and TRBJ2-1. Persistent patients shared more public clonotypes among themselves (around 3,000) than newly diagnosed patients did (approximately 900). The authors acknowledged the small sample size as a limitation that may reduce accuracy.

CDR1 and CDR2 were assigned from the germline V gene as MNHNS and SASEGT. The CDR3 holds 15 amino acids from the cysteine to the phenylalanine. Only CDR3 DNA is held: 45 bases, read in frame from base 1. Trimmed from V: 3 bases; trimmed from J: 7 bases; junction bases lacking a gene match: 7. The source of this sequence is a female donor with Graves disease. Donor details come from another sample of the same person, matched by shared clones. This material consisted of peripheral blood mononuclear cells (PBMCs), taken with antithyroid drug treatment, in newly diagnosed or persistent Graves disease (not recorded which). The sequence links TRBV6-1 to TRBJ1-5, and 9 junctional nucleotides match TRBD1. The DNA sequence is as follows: TGTGCCAGCAGTGAGGTGGGACAGGGAAACCAGCCCCAGCATTTT. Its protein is CASSEVGQGNQPQHF.